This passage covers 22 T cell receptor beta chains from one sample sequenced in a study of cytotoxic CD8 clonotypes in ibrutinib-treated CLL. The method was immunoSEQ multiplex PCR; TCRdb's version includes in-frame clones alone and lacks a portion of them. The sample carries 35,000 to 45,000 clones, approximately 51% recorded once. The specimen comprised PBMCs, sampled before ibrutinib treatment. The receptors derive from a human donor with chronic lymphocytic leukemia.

In nucleotides, the CDR3 is TGCAGTGGGAGGTCCTACAATGAGCAGTTCTTC. Its translation is CSGRSYNEQFF. The gene calls are TRBV20-1 and TRBJ2-1, with a possible D match to TRBD2 (5 bases). V lost 7 bases to trimming and J lost 1 base, with 5 bases between them. CDR3 length: 11 residues. Germline-derived CDR1 and CDR2 are DFQATT and SNEGSKA (reference sequence).

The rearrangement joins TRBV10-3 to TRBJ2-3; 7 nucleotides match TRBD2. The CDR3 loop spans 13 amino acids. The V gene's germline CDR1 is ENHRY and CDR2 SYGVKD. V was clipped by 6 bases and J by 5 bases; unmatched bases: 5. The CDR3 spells CAIRERDRDTQYF. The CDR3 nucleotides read TGTGCCATCAGGGAGCGGGATCGAGATACGCAGTATTTT.

The CDR3 sequence: CASSVVSEETQYF. The CDR3, as DNA: TGTGCCAGCAGCGTAGTTAGTGAAGAGACCCAGTACTTC. The chain is built from TRBV9 and TRBJ2-5; D unresolved. The CDR3 loop spans 13 amino acids. V shed 0 bases and J shed 3 bases, with 6 bases lying between them. Germline values: CDR1 SGDLS, CDR2 YYNGEE.

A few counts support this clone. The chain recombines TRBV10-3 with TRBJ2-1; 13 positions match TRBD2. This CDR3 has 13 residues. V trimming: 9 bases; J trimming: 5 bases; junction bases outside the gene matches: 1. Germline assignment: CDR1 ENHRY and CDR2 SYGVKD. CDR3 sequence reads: CAITSGGDNEQFF. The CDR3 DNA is TGTGCCATTACTAGCGGGGGGGACAATGAGCAGTTCTTC.

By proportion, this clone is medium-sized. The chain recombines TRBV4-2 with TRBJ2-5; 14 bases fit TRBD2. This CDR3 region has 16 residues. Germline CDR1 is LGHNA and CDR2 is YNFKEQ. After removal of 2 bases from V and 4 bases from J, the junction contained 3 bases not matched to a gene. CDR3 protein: CASSQTGTSGGETQYF. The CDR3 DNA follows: TGTGCCAGCAGCCAAACCGGGACTAGCGGGGGAGAGACCCAGTACTTC.

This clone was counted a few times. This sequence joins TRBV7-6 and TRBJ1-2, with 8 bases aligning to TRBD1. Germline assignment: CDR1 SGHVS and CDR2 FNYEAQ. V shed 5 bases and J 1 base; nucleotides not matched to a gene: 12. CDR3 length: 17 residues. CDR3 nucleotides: TGTGCCAGCAGCGGACAGGGCCAGATGGGGATTAACTATGGCTACACCTTC. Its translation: CASSGQGQMGINYGYTF.

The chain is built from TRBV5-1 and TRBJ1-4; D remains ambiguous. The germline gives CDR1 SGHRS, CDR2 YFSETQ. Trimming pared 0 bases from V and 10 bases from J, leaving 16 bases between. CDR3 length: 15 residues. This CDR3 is CASSLDNSPEGKLFF. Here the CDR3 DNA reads TGCGCCAGCAGCTTGGACAACAGCCCTGAAGGAAAACTGTTTTTT.

CDR3 loop: CASSLDTRSTDTQYF. CDR3 bases: TGTGCCAGCAGCTTAGATACGAGGAGCACAGATACGCAGTATTTT. The V gene is TRBV11-2, the J gene TRBJ2-3; no reliable D call. V gave up 0 bases and J gave up 0 bases, with 7 bases separating them. CDR3 length: 15 residues. Germline CDR1 SGHAT, CDR2 FQNNGV.

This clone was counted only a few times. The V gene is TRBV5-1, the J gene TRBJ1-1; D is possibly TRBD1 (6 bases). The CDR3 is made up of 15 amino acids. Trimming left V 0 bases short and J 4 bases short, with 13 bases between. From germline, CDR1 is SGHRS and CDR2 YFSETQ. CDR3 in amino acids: CASSLDWGAGTEAFF. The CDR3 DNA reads TGCGCCAGCAGCTTGGATTGGGGGGCGGGCACTGAAGCTTTCTTT.

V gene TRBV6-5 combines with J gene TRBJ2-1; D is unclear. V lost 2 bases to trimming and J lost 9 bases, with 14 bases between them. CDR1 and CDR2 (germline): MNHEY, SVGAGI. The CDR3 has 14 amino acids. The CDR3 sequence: CASSYQGPRSEQFF. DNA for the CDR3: TGTGCCAGCAGTTACCAAGGCCCGCGTAGTGAGCAGTTCTTC.

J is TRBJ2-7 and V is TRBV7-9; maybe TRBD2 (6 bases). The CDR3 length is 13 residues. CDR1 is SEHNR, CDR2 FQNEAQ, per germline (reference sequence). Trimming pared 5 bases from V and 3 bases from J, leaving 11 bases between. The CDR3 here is CASSRGGSYEQYF. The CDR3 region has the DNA TGTGCCAGCAGCCGGGGAGGTAGCTACGAGCAGTACTTC.

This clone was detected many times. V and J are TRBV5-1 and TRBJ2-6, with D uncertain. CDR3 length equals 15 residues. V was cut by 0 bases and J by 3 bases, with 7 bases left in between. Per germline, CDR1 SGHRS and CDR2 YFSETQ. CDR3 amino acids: CASSLELLGANVLTF. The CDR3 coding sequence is TGCGCCAGCAGCTTGGAGCTACTTGGGGCCAACGTCCTGACTTTC. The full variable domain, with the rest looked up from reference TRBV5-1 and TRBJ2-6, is KAGVTQTPRYLIKTRGQQVTLSCSPISGHRSVSWYQQTPGQGLQFLFEYFSETQRNKGNFPGRFSGRQFSNSRSEMNVSTLELGDSALYLCASSLELLGANVLTFGAGSRLTVL.

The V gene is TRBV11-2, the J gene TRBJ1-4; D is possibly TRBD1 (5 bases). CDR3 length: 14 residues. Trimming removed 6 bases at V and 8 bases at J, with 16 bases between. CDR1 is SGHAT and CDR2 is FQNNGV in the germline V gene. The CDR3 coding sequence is TGTGCCAGCAGTGGATTCGGGGCCGGGGAAAAACTGTTTTTT. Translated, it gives CASSGFGAGEKLFF.

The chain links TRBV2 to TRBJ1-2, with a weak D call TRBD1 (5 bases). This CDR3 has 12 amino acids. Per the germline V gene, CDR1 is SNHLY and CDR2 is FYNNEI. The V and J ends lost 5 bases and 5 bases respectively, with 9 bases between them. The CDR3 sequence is CASSPDSYGYTF. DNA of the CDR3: TGTGCCAGCAGTCCCGACAGTTATGGCTACACCTTC.

CDR3 amino acids: CASSLYLAFAEEKLFF. The CDR3 DNA follows: TGTGCCAGCAGTTTATACTTGGCCTTTGCGGAGGAAAAACTGTTTTTT. The chain couples TRBV6-5 to TRBJ1-4; D call uncertain. This CDR3 contains 16 residues. Germline V gene lookup returns CDR1 MNHEY and CDR2 SVGAGI. The V and J ends lost 4 bases and 8 bases respectively, with 20 bases between them.

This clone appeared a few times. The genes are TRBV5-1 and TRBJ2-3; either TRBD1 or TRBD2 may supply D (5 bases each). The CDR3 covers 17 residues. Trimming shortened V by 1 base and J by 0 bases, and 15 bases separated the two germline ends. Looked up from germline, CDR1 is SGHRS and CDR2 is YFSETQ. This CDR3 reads CASSLQGRGFSTDTQYF. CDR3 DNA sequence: TGCGCCAGCAGCTTGCAGGGTCGCGGGTTCAGCACAGATACGCAGTATTTT.

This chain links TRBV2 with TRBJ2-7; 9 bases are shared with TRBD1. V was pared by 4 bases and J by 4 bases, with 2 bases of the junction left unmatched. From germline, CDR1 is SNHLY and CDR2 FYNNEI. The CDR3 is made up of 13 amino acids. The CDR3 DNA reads TGTGCCAGCAGTGGGGACAGGGTGTACGAGCAGTACTTC. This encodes CASSGDRVYEQYF.

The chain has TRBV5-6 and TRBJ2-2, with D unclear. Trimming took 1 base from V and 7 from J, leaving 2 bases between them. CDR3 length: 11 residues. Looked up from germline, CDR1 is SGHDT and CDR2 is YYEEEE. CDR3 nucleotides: TGTGCCAGCAGCTTGCGCGGGGAGCTGTTTTTT. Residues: CASSLRGELFF.

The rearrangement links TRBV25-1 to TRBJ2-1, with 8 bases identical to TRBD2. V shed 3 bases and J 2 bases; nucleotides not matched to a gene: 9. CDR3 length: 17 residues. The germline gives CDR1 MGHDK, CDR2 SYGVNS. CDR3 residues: CASSDDFGGDTYNEQFF. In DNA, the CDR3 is TGTGCCAGCAGTGACGATTTCGGGGGGGATACCTACAATGAGCAGTTCTTC.

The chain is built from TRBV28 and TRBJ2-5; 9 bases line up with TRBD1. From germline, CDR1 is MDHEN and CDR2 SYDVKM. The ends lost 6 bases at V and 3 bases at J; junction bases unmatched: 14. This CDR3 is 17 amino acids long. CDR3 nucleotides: TGTGCCAGCAGACCGGCGTGGGGACAGGGTTTTGAAGAGACCCAGTACTTC. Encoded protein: CASRPAWGQGFEETQYF. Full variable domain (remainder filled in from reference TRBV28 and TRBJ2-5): DVKVTQSSRYLVKRTGEKVFLECVQDMDHENMFWYRQDPGLGLRLIYFSYDVKMKEKGDIPEGYSVSREKKERFSLILESASTNQTSMYLCASRPAWGQGFEETQYFGPGTRLLVL.

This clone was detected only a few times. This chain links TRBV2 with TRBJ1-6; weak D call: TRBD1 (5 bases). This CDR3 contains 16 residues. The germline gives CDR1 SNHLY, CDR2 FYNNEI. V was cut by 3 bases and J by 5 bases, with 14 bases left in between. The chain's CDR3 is CASSDPWGDDNSPLHF. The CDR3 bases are TGTGCCAGCAGTGACCCTTGGGGGGACGATAATTCACCCCTCCACTTT.

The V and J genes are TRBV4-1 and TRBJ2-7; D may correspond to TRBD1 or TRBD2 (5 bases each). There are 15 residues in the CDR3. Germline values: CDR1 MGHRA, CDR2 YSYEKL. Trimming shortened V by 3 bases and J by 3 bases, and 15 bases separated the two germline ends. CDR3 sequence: CASSQAGTEVYEQYF. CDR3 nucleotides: TGCGCCAGCAGCCAGGCCGGGACGGAAGTCTACGAGCAGTACTTC.